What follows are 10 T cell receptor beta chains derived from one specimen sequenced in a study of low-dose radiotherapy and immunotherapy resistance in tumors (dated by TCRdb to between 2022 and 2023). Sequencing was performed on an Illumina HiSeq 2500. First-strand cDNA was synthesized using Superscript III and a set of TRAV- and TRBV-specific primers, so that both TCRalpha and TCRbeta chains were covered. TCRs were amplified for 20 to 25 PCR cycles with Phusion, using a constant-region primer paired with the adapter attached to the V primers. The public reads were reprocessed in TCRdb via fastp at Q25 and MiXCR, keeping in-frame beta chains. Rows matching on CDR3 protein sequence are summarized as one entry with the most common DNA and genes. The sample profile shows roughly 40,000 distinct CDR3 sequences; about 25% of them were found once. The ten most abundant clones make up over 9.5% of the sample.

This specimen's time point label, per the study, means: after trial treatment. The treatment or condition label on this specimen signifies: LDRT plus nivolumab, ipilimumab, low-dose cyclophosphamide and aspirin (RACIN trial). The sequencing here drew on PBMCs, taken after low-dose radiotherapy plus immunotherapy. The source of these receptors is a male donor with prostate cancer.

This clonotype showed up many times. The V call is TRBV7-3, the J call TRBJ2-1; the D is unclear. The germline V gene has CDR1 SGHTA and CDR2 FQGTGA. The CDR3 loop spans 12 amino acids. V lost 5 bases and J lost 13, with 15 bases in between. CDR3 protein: CASSPSEDLQFF. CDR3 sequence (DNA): TGTGCCAGCAGCCCCAGTGAGGATCTTCAGTTCTTC. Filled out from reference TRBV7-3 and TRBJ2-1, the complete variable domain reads GAGVSQTPSNKVTEKGKYVELRCDPISGHTALYWYRQSLGQGPEFLIYFQGTGAADDSGLPNDRFFAVRPEGSVSTLKIQRTERGDSAVYLCASSPSEDLQFFGPGTRLTVL.

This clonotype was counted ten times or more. The CDR3 sequence: CASSPTTDTKRHSPLHF. DNA for the CDR3: TGTGCCAGCAGCCCGACAACGGACACCAAGCGGCATTCACCCCTCCACTTT. The V call is TRBV3-1, the J call TRBJ1-6, with a weak D call TRBD1 (5 bases). The CDR3 consists of 17 residues. Trimming shortened V by 4 bases and J by 8 bases, and 21 bases separated the two germline ends. The germline gives CDR1 LGHDT, CDR2 YNNKEL (reference sequence).

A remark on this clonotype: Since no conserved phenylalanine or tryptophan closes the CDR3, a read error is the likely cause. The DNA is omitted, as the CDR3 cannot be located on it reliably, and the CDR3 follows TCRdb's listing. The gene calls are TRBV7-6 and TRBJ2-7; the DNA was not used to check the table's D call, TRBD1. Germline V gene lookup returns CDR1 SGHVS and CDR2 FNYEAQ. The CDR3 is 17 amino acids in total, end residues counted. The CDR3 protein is CASSLLRGRGLSYEQYL.

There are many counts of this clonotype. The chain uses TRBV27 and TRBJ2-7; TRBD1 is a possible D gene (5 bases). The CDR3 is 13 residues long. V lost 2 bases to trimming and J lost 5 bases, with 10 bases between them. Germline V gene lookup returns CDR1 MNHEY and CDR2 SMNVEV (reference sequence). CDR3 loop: CASSLGEGDEQYF. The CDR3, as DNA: TGTGCCAGCAGTTTAGGGGAAGGGGACGAGCAGTACTTC.

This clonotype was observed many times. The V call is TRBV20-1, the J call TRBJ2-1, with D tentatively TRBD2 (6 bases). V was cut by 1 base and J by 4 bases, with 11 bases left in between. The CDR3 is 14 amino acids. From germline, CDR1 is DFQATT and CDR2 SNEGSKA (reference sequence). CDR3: CSARVAGKYNEQFF. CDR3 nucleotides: TGCAGTGCTAGAGTCGCGGGAAAATACAATGAGCAGTTCTTC.

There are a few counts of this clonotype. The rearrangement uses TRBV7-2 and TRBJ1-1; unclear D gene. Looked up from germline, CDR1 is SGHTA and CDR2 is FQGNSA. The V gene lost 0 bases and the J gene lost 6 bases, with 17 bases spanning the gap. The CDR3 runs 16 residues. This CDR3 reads CASSLAELGRFAEAFF. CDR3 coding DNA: TGTGCCAGCAGCTTAGCGGAACTCGGGAGGTTCGCTGAAGCTTTCTTT.

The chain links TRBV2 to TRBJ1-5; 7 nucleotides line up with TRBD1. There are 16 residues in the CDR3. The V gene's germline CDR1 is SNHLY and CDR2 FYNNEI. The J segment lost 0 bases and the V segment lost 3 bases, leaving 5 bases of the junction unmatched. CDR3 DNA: TGTGCCAGCAGTGACAGGGGGGGACTTAGCAATCAGCCCCAGCATTTT. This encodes CASSDRGGLSNQPQHF.

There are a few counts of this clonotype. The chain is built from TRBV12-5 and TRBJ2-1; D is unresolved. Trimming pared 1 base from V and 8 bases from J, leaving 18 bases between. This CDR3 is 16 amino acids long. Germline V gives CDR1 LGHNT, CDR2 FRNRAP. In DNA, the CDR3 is TGTGCTAGTGGTTTGGCCACCTCACCGACGGACGATGAGCAGTTCTTC. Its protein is CASGLATSPTDDEQFF.

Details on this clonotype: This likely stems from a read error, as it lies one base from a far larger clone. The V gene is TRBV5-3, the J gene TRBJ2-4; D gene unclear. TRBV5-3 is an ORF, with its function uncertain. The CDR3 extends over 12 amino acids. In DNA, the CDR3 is TGTGCCAGCAACTCCCAAACCTGGAAGTGGGCCTTC. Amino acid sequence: CASNSQTWKWAF.

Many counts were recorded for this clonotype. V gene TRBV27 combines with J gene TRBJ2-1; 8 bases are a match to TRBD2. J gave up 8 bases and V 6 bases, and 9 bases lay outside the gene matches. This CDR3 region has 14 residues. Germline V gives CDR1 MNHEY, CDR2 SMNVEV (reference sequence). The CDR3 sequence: CASRPPGLVHEQFF. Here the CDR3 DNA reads TGTGCCAGCAGACCTCCGGGACTAGTCCATGAGCAGTTCTTC.